A single sample is the source of the 18 T cell receptor beta chains below, sequenced in a study of shared clonotypes between healthy human individuals. This table comes from immunoSEQ multiplex PCR, and its TCRdb copy is limited to in-frame clones, with some not included. The table has 2 million to 2.5 million clones, 93% seen once. Sequenced input: naive CD4+ T cells from PBMCs. Noted subset: CD45RA+ positively selected. These TCRs come from a man between 18 and 29 years old in good health. Some clones in this sample may be carry-over from other donors' samples.

V gene TRBV27 combines with J gene TRBJ2-3, with a tentative D call TRBD2 (6 bases). V was pared by 7 bases and J by 14 bases, with 22 bases between. This CDR3 has 13 residues. CDR1 and CDR2 (germline): MNHEY, SMNVEV (reference sequence). CDR3: CASNTTPGTPRYF. CDR3 DNA sequence: TGTGCCAGCAATACTACCCCCGGGACTCCACGGTATTTT.

A single count supports this clone. This sequence joins TRBV5-1 and TRBJ2-2; 14 nucleotides agree with TRBD2. The CDR3 totals 20 residues. Germline loops: CDR1 SGHRS, CDR2 YFSETQ. V dropped 5 bases and J dropped 4; count of bases not matched to a gene: 16. The CDR3 region is CASSFPGLAGVQPGTGELFF. In nucleotides, the CDR3 is TGCGCCAGCAGTTTTCCGGGACTAGCGGGAGTCCAACCGGGCACCGGGGAGCTGTTTTTT. Looking up the rest from reference TRBV5-1 and TRBJ2-2 gives the full variable domain: KAGVTQTPRYLIKTRGQQVTLSCSPISGHRSVSWYQQTPGQGLQFLFEYFSETQRNKGNFPGRFSGRQFSNSRSEMNVSTLELGDSALYLCASSFPGLAGVQPGTGELFFGEGSRLTVL.

This chain links TRBV5-1 with TRBJ2-2; 9 bases map to TRBD2. CDR1 and CDR2 (germline): SGHRS, YFSETQ. V lost 1 base and J lost 6; bases outside the gene matches: 4. CDR3 length: 15 amino acids. CDR3 protein: CASSLYAGGPGELFF. CDR3 bases: TGCGCCAGCAGCTTGTACGCGGGAGGGCCCGGGGAGCTGTTTTTT. The variable domain in full, completed from reference TRBV5-1 and TRBJ2-2, reads KAGVTQTPRYLIKTRGQQVTLSCSPISGHRSVSWYQQTPGQGLQFLFEYFSETQRNKGNFPGRFSGRQFSNSRSEMNVSTLELGDSALYLCASSLYAGGPGELFFGEGSRLTVL.

The chain links TRBV25-1 to TRBJ2-5, with TRBD1 matching over 8 bases. Germline V gene data show CDR1 as MGHDK and CDR2 as SYGVNS. The CDR3 consists of 17 residues. Trimming cost V 4 bases and J 3 bases; bases outside gene matches: 13. CDR3 nucleotides: TGTGCCAGCAGTGCAACGACCAGGGGGCGCGTGGAAGAGACCCAGTACTTC. The encoded protein is CASSATTRGRVEETQYF.

This rearrangement joins TRBV18 to TRBJ1-3, with 10 bases matching TRBD1. The CDR3 is made up of 17 amino acids. J gave up 1 base and V 3 bases, and 6 bases lay outside the gene matches. Germline CDR1 KGHSH, CDR2 LQKENI. CDR3: CASSPGQGKVSGNTIYF. In DNA, the CDR3 is TGTGCCAGCTCACCGGGACAGGGGAAGGTTTCTGGAAACACCATATATTTT.

J is TRBJ2-7 and V is TRBV10-3; the match to TRBD1 covers 9 bases. Germline V gene data show CDR1 as ENHRY and CDR2 as SYGVKD. CDR3 length equals 18 residues. The J segment lost 0 bases and the V segment lost 2 bases, leaving 11 bases of the junction unmatched. The chain's CDR3 is CAISEPIGGQGRSYEQYF. Here the CDR3 DNA reads TGTGCCATCAGTGAGCCAATTGGGGGACAGGGCCGCTCCTACGAGCAGTACTTC.

The chain carries TRBV7-2 and TRBJ1-5, with 7 bases matching TRBD1. Trimming took 0 bases from V and 3 from J; bases not matched to a gene: 5. The CDR3 spans 16 residues. Germline values: CDR1 SGHTA, CDR2 FQGNSA. The CDR3 nucleotides read TGTGCCAGCAGCTTAGCGCAGGGGGGGCCCAATCAGCCCCAGCATTTT. This sequence encodes CASSLAQGGPNQPQHF.

V is TRBV6-4 and J is TRBJ2-7; TRBD2 is a possible D gene (6 bases). Trimming stripped 6 bases from V and 4 bases from J, with 13 bases between. This CDR3 is 13 amino acids long. CDR1 and CDR2 from the germline V gene are MRHNA and SNTAGT. The CDR3 sequence is CASSTHAGYEQYF. CDR3 DNA sequence: TGTGCCAGCAGCACTCATGCGGGGTACGAGCAGTACTTC.

The chain recombines TRBV13 with TRBJ2-3, with TRBD2 identical over 9 bases. With V trimmed by 5 bases and J by 8 bases, 14 bases remained unmatched. The CDR3 runs 16 residues. The germline V gene encodes CDR1 PRHDT and CDR2 FYEKMQ (reference sequence). This chain's CDR3 is CASSPPGASGEATQYF. In nucleotides, the CDR3 is TGTGCCAGCAGCCCCCCCGGGGCTAGCGGGGAGGCTACGCAGTATTTT.

J is TRBJ2-3 and V is TRBV5-3, with D possibly TRBD1 on 6 matching bases. TRBV5-3 is recorded as an ORF, its role being uncertain. The CDR3 contains 14 residues. Trimming left V 8 bases short and J 2 bases short, with 15 bases between. In nucleotides, the CDR3 is TGTGCCAGCAGCCCAACAGGGCACACAGATACGCAGTATTTT. Protein sequence: CASSPTGHTDTQYF.

V usage is TRBV7-2 and J usage is TRBJ2-3, with 8 bases aligning to TRBD2. This CDR3 contains 17 residues. Germline loops: CDR1 SGHTA, CDR2 FQGNSA. Unmatched junction bases numbered 8, after V lost 3 bases and J lost 0 bases. CDR3 region: CASSFSPSGLSTDTQYF. The CDR3 DNA sequence: TGTGCCAGCAGCTTTTCGCCTAGCGGGCTTAGCACAGATACGCAGTATTTT.

The chain couples TRBV28 to TRBJ2-1; D unclear. The CDR3 is 16 amino acids. Per germline, CDR1 MDHEN and CDR2 SYDVKM. Trimming removed 3 bases from V and 2 bases from J, with 14 bases in between. DNA of the CDR3: TGTGCCAGCAGTTTTTGGGGTGGCGGTACCTACAATGAGCAGTTCTTC. Encoded protein: CASSFWGGGTYNEQFF.

Note on this clone: The identical CDR3 is also encoded by other nucleotide sequences in the sample. This sequence joins TRBV6-5 and TRBJ2-7; 9 positions agree with TRBD1. Looked up from germline, CDR1 is MNHEY and CDR2 is SVGAGI. V was pared by 5 bases and J by 0 bases, with 5 bases of the junction left unmatched. This CDR3 region has 15 residues. CDR3 bases: TGTGCCAGCAGTGCCGGGACAGGGAGCTCCTACGAGCAGTACTTC. Its protein is CASSAGTGSSYEQYF.

The table lists this clone with a count of one. The V and J genes are TRBV6-1 and TRBJ2-3; either TRBD1 or TRBD2 may fit D (5 bases each). Per the germline V gene, CDR1 is MNHNS and CDR2 is SASEGT. The CDR3 runs 14 residues. Trimming pared 6 bases from V and 2 bases from J, leaving 12 bases between. The CDR3 coding sequence is TGTGCCAGCAGCGAGGGACGGGTCACAGATACGCAGTATTTT. Amino acids: CASSEGRVTDTQYF.

V and J are TRBV5-4 and TRBJ2-1, with no clear D. Germline V gene lookup returns CDR1 SGHNT and CDR2 YYREEE (reference sequence). This CDR3 is built from 13 residues. V lost 1 base, J lost 6 bases, and 8 bases lay in between. This CDR3 reads CASSLSPSNEQFF. As DNA, the CDR3 is TGTGCCAGCAGCTTGTCTCCTAGCAATGAGCAGTTCTTC.

The chain employs TRBV9 and TRBJ2-7; D remains unclear. This CDR3 has 13 residues. The V end lost 3 bases, the J end lost 0 bases, and 7 bases lay between the germline ends. Per the germline V gene, CDR1 is SGDLS and CDR2 is YYNGEE. CDR3 DNA sequence: TGTGCCAGCAGCGAGGACCCCTCCTACGAGCAGTACTTC. This gives the protein CASSEDPSYEQYF.

In its sample, this clone was seen once. This rearrangement joins TRBV2 to TRBJ1-4; D not certain. Germline assignment: CDR1 SNHLY and CDR2 FYNNEI. Trimming left V 6 bases short and J 10 bases short, with 18 bases between. The CDR3 contains 14 residues. The CDR3, as DNA: TGTGCCAGCAGGGACTCGGTTCTTGGTGGAAAACTGTTTTTT. It is translated as CASRDSVLGGKLFF.

The V and J genes are TRBV28 and TRBJ1-5; TRBD1 matches 11 bases. Germline trimming cut 5 bases from V and 5 bases from J; bases unmatched to any gene: 5. The CDR3 is 15 residues long. The germline gives CDR1 MDHEN, CDR2 SYDVKM. CDR3 bases: TGTGCCAGCAGTAAAGGGACAGGGGGTGATCAGCCCCAGCATTTT. It codes for CASSKGTGGDQPQHF.